Shown below are 23 T cell receptor beta chains from a single sample sequenced in a study of regulatory T cells in long-lasting Graves disease. Time point noted: persistent/refractory GD, antithyroid drugs over 5 years with positive TRAb. After RNA was extracted from PBMCs, the TCR library was made from it. Construction of TCR beta libraries relied on iRepertoire HTBI primers and on Arm-PCR targeting CDR3 regions. TCRdb reprocessed the multiplex PCR reads with MiXCR, giving one entry per CDR3 protein. Of a few hundred thousand distinct CDR3 sequences listed, 20% to 25% are singletons. The sequences come from peripheral blood mononuclear cells (PBMCs), collected when the disease was refractory, from a patient treated with antithyroid drugs. These receptors were collected from a woman aged 40 to 55 with Graves disease.

Note on this clonotype: Since a much larger clone is just one base distant, this may be a read error. The chain carries TRBV28 and TRBJ1-5, with D perhaps matching TRBD1 (5 bases). The ends were cut back, 6 bases at V and 3 bases at J, with 21 bases in the middle. Germline V gene sequence: CDR1 MDHEN, CDR2 SYDVKM. The CDR3 runs to 17 residues. CDR3 sequence: CASRTARQRRVNQPQHF. CDR3 coding DNA: TGTGCCAGCAGAACTGCCCGACAGAGAAGGGTCAATCAGCCCCAGCATTTT.

This clonotype was recorded many times. The genes are TRBV28 and TRBJ2-2; TRBD2 agrees at 8 bases. The CDR3 spans 16 residues. Trimming at V came to 0 bases and at J to 1 base, leaving 1 base not matched to a gene. Germline V gene data show CDR1 as MDHEN and CDR2 as SYDVKM. CDR3 loop: CASSLWLAGNTGELFF. DNA for the CDR3: TGTGCCAGCAGTTTATGGCTAGCGGGGAACACCGGGGAGCTGTTTTTT.

Only a few counts were recorded for this clonotype. The genes are TRBV20-1 and TRBJ2-3; TRBD1 matches 10 bases. V trimming: 3 bases; J trimming: 1 base; junction bases outside the gene matches: 10. The length of the CDR3 is 17 residues. Germline CDR1 and CDR2: DFQATT and SNEGSKA (reference sequence). The DNA of the CDR3 is TGCAGTGCTAGTGAAATTTCCGGGACAGGGGGCACAGATACGCAGTATTTT. Translating it yields CSASEISGTGGTDTQYF.

This clonotype was seen at least ten times. This chain uses TRBV28 with TRBJ2-5; 12 positions agree with TRBD1. Germline assignment: CDR1 MDHEN and CDR2 SYDVKM. V was clipped by 5 bases and J by 5 bases; unmatched bases: 9. This CDR3 spans 16 amino acids. This CDR3 is CASSPLRDRGQETQYF. As DNA, the CDR3 is TGTGCCAGCAGTCCGCTCCGGGACAGGGGGCAGGAGACCCAGTACTTC.

This clonotype was counted many times. This sequence joins TRBV6-1 and TRBJ1-5; the match to TRBD1 covers 12 bases. The trim removed 7 bases at V and 6 bases at J, leaving 7 bases unmatched. Germline lookup yields CDR1 MNHNS and CDR2 SASEGT. The CDR3 has 15 residues. CDR3 DNA: TGTGCCAGCACTATGGGACAGGGGGCAGGTCAGCCCCAGCATTTT. This sequence encodes CASTMGQGAGQPQHF.

On this clonotype itself: This may be a read error: a much more frequent sequence differs by one nucleotide. The chain is built from TRBV15 and TRBJ2-7; weak D call: TRBD2 (5 bases). Trimming cost V 3 bases and J 6 bases, with 21 bases left between them. The CDR3 totals 16 residues. Germline V gene lookup returns CDR1 LNHNV and CDR2 YYDKDF (reference sequence). CDR3 coding DNA: TGTGCCACCAGCAGCGACCGAACGGGGTCAGGTTGCGAGCAGTACTTC. Amino acids: CATSSDRTGSGCEQYF. The whole variable domain, remainder taken from reference TRBV15 and TRBJ2-7, is DAMVIQNPRYQVTQFGKPVTLSCSQTLNHNVMYWYQQKSSQAPKLLFHYYDKDFNNEADTPDNFQSRRPNTSFCFLDIRSPGLGDTAMYLCATSSDRTGSGCEQYFGPGTRLTVT.

There are many counts of this clonotype. The chain has TRBV6-1 and TRBJ2-7; D is unresolved. CDR1 and CDR2 from the germline V gene are MNHNS and SASEGT. This CDR3 contains 11 residues. V gave up 4 bases and J gave up 2 bases, with 3 bases separating them. The CDR3 is CASSVTYEQYF. CDR3 DNA sequence: TGTGCCAGCAGTGTAACCTACGAGCAGTACTTC.

A few counts support this clonotype. The chain has TRBV7-8 and TRBJ2-5; D may be TRBD2 (6 bases). Germline V CDR1 and CDR2: SGHVS, FQNEAQ. The CDR3 sequence is 16 residues long. Trimming removed 5 bases at V and 2 bases at J, with 18 bases between. CDR3 sequence reads: CASSHRDLPLQETQYF. The CDR3 nucleotides are TGTGCCAGCAGCCACCGGGACTTACCCCTTCAAGAGACCCAGTACTTC.

Notes on this clonotype: At one end the junction does not follow the germline gene, possibly because of a read error. The chain links TRBV11-2 to TRBJ2-1; maybe TRBD1 (6 bases). This CDR3 comprises 17 residues. Germline V lookup: CDR1 SGHAT, CDR2 FQNNGV. CDR3 nucleotides: TGTGCCAGCAGCGTAGAGCCCGGACAGCTCACCTACAATGAGCAGTTCTTC. Its protein product is CASSVEPGQLTYNEQFF.

There are many counts of this clonotype. The chain combines TRBV6-1 with TRBJ2-4, with D hard to call. V lost 5 bases, J lost 8 bases, and 16 bases lay in between. There are 14 residues in the CDR3. Germline CDR1 is MNHNS and CDR2 is SASEGT. The CDR3 loop reads CASSKSPTWDIQYF. CDR3 nucleotide sequence: TGTGCCAGCAGTAAAAGTCCCACATGGGACATTCAGTACTTC.

This clonotype came up many times. At one boundary the junction diverges from the germline segment, which might be a read error. The CDR3 nucleotides read TGTGCCAGCAGCTTAGGACAGGGGTCCTCCGAGCAGTACTTC. It translates to CASSLGQGSSEQYF. The chain joins TRBV11-3 to TRBJ2-7; 8 nucleotides line up with TRBD1. From germline, CDR1 is SGHNT and CDR2 YENEEA. CDR3 length: 14 amino acids. The complete variable domain, with remaining parts taken from reference TRBV11-3 and TRBJ2-7, reads EAGVVQSPRYKIIEKKQPVAFWCNPISGHNTLYWYLQNLGQGPELLIRYENEEAVDDSQLPKDRFSAERLKGVDSTLKIQPAELGDSAVYLCASSLGQGSSEQYFGPGTRLTVT.

The chain has TRBV6-1 and TRBJ2-7; 7 bases fit TRBD1. The CDR3 runs to 15 residues. The ends lost 5 bases at V and 4 bases at J; junction bases unmatched: 11. Looked up from germline, CDR1 is MNHNS and CDR2 is SASEGT. The chain's CDR3 is CASSKNRDSPYEQYF. CDR3 DNA sequence: TGTGCCAGCAGTAAAAACCGGGACAGCCCGTACGAGCAGTACTTC.

V usage is TRBV5-5 and J usage is TRBJ1-4; D uncertain. Germline V CDR1 and CDR2: SGHKS, YYEKEE (reference sequence). The CDR3 is made up of 15 amino acids. V gave up 4 bases and J gave up 7 bases, with 17 bases separating them. The CDR3 spells CASSQSTGGGEKLFF. In DNA, the CDR3 is TGTGCCAGCAGCCAATCTACCGGTGGCGGTGAAAAACTGTTTTTT.

This chain's CDR3 is CASSFMTETQYF. CDR3 nucleotides: TGTGCCAGCAGCTTCATGACGGAGACCCAGTACTTC. J is TRBJ2-5 and V is TRBV5-6, with D hard to call. Germline V gives CDR1 SGHDT, CDR2 YYEEEE. The CDR3 totals 12 residues. V was cut by 2 bases and J by 5 bases, with 7 bases left in between.

The chain recombines TRBV7-9 with TRBJ1-4; 9 nucleotides align to TRBD1. CDR3 length equals 15 residues. Trimming removed 5 bases from V and 7 bases from J; junction bases left unmatched: 8. CDR1 is SEHNR and CDR2 is FQNEAQ in the germline V gene (reference sequence). This CDR3 reads CASSPNRGQGEKLFF. The CDR3 region has the DNA TGTGCCAGCAGCCCTAACAGGGGGCAGGGTGAAAAACTGTTTTTT. Based on the CDR3 plus reference TRBV7-9 and TRBJ1-4, the full variable domain is DTGVSQNPRHKITKRGQNVTFRCDPISEHNRLYWYRQTLGQGPEFLTYFQNEAQLEKSRLLSDRFSAERPKGSFSTLEIQRTEQGDSAMYLCASSPNRGQGEKLFFGSGTQLSVL.

The rearrangement joins TRBV5-6 to TRBJ2-2, with 9 bases aligning to TRBD1. Trimming took 3 bases from V and 5 from J; bases not matched to a gene: 11. The germline V gene has CDR1 SGHDT and CDR2 YYEEEE. This CDR3 has 17 amino acids. CDR3 residues: CASSSPAGTGLTGELFF. The CDR3 DNA is TGTGCCAGCAGCTCTCCTGCCGGGACAGGGTTAACCGGGGAGCTGTTTTTT.

V and J are TRBV3-1 and TRBJ1-1, with D possibly TRBD1 on 5 matching bases. The germline V gene encodes CDR1 LGHDT and CDR2 YNNKEL (reference sequence). The CDR3 spans 14 residues. The ends were cut back, 0 bases at V and 11 bases at J, with 16 bases in the middle. CDR3 DNA sequence: TGTGCCAGCAGCCAAGATCGGCAGGGTCAAAAGGCTTTCTTT. It yields the protein CASSQDRQGQKAFF.

V gene TRBV12-3 or TRBV12-4 combines with J gene TRBJ2-2; maybe TRBD2 (7 bases). The CDR3 is 15 amino acids. V lost 1 base, J lost 7 bases, and 13 bases lay in between. Here the CDR3 reads CASSLVGGLGGELFF. The CDR3 bases are TGTGCCAGCAGTTTAGTCGGGGGGCTGGGCGGGGAGCTGTTTTTT.

The J gene is TRBJ2-5, the V gene TRBV5-1; the match to TRBD1 covers 11 bases. Germline trimming cut 4 bases from V and 4 bases from J; bases unmatched to any gene: 12. Per germline, CDR1 SGHRS and CDR2 YFSETQ. This CDR3 is built from 17 residues. The CDR3 loop is CASSAEGWTGGVETQYF. DNA for the CDR3: TGCGCCAGCAGCGCAGAAGGATGGACAGGGGGCGTAGAGACCCAGTACTTC.

V gene TRBV27 combines with J gene TRBJ2-2, with D possibly TRBD1 on 7 matching bases. Trimming removed 3 bases from V and 7 bases from J, with 9 bases in between. This CDR3 region has 13 residues. Germline V gene sequence: CDR1 MNHEY, CDR2 SMNVEV (reference sequence). The CDR3, as DNA: TGTGCCAGCAGTTTCAGGGGGGACGGGGAGCTGTTTTTT. It is translated as CASSFRGDGELFF.

This clonotype was seen at least ten times. The V call is TRBV28, the J call TRBJ2-7, with TRBD2 as a possible D gene (5 bases). This CDR3 has 14 amino acids. Germline loops: CDR1 MDHEN, CDR2 SYDVKM. The V gene lost 4 bases and the J gene lost 0 bases, with 10 bases spanning the gap. The CDR3 nucleotides are TGTGCCAGCAGTTCCCCCGGGATCTCCTACGAGCAGTACTTC. It yields the protein CASSSPGISYEQYF.

This clonotype was seen repeatedly, ten times or more. The rearrangement uses TRBV28 and TRBJ2-7; D possibly matches TRBD1 or TRBD2 (6 bases each). CDR1 MDHEN and CDR2 SYDVKM come from the germline V gene. The CDR3 is 14 residues long. V was clipped by 7 bases and J by 7 bases, with 20 bases between them. CDR3 sequence (DNA): TGTGCCAGCATTAATAGCTGGGGGGCGGATGAGCAGTACTTC. The encoded protein is CASINSWGADEQYF.

The J gene is TRBJ2-4, the V gene TRBV2, with TRBD1 identical over 10 bases. Germline V gene lookup returns CDR1 SNHLY and CDR2 FYNNEI. The CDR3 consists of 14 residues. Trimming at V came to 6 bases and at J to 16 bases, leaving 15 bases not matched to a gene. The CDR3 coding sequence is TGTGCCAGCAGCCGGGACAGGGGCGCGGCGCCTTACTACTTC. The encoded protein is CASSRDRGAAPYYF.